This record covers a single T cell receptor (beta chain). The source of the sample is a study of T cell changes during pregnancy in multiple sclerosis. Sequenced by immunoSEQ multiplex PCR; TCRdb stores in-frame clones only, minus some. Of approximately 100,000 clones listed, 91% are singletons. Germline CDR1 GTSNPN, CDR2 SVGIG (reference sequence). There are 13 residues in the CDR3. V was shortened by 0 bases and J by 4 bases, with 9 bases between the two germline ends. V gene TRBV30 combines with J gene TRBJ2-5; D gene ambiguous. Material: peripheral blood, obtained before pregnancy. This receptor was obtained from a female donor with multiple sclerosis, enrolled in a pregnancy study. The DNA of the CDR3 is TGTGCCTGGAGTGTACTAATTGGAGAGACCCAGTACTTC. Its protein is CAWSVLIGETQYF. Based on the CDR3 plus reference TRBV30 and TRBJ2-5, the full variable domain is SQTIHQWPATLVQPVGSPLSLECTVEGTSNPNLYWYRQAAGRGLQLLFYSVGIGQISSEVPQNLSASRPQDRQFILSSKKLLLSDSGFYLCAWSVLIGETQYFGPGTRLLVL.